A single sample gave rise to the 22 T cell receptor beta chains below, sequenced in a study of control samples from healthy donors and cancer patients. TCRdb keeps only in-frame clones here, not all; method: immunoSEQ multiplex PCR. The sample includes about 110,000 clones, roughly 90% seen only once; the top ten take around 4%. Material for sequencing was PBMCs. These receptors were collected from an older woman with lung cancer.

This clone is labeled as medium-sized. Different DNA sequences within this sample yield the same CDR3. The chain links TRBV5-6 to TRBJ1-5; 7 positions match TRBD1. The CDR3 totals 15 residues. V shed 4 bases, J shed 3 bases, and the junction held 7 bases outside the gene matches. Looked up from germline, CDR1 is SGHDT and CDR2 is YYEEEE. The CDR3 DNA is TGTGCCAGCAGCAGCCTCGGACAGGTCAATCAGCCCCAGCATTTT. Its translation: CASSSLGQVNQPQHF.

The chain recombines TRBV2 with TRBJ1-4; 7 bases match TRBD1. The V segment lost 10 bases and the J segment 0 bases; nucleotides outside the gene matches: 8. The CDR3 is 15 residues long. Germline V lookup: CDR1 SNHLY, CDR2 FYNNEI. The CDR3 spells CATQGGGATNEKLFF. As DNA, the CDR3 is TGTGCCACCCAAGGGGGCGGCGCAACTAATGAAAAACTGTTTTTT.

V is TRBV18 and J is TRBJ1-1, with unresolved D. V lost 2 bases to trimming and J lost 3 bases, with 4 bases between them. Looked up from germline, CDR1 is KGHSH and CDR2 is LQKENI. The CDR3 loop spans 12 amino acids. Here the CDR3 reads CASSPEHTEAFF. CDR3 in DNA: TGTGCCAGCTCACCAGAACACACTGAAGCTTTCTTT.

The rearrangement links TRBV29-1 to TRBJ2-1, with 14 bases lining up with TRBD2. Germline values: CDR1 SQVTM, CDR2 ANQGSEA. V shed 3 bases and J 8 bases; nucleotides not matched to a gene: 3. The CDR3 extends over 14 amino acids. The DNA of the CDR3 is TGCAGCGTTGAGCCGGGACTAGCGGGAGATGAGCAGTTCTTC. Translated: CSVEPGLAGDEQFF.

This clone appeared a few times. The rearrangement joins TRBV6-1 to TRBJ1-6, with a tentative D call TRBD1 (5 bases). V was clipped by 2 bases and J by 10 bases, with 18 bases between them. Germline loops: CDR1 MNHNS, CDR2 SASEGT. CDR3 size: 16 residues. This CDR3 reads CASSEMTVAGLSPLHF. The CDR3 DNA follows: TGTGCCAGCAGTGAAATGACAGTTGCTGGTTTGTCACCCCTCCACTTT.

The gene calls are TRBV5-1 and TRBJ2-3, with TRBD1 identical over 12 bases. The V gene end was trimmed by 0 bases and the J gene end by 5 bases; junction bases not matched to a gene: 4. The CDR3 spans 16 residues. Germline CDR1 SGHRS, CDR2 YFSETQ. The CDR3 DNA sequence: TGCGCCAGCAGCTTGGATGGGACAGGGGGCATAGATACGCAGTATTTT. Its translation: CASSLDGTGGIDTQYF.

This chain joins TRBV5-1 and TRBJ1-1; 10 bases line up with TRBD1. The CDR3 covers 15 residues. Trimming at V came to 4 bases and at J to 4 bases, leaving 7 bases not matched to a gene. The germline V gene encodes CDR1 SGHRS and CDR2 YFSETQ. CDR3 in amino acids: CASSGDRGLGTEAFF. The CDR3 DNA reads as TGCGCCAGCAGCGGGGACAGGGGATTGGGCACTGAAGCTTTCTTT.

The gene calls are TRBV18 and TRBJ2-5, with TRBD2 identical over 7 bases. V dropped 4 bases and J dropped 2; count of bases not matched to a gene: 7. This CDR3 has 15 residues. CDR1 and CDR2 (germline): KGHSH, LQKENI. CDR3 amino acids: CASSRRRETQETQYF. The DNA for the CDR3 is TGTGCCAGCTCACGACGGCGGGAGACACAAGAGACCCAGTACTTC.

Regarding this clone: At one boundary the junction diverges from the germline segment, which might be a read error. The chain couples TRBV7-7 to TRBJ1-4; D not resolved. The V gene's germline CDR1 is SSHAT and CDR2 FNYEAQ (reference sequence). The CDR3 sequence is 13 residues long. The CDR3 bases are TGTGCTAGCAGCTTATCCGAGAATGAAAAACTGTTTTTT. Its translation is CASSLSENEKLFF.

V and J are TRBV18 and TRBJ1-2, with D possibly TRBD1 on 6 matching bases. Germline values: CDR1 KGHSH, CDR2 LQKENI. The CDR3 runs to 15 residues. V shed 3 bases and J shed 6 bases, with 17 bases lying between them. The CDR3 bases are TGTGCCAGCTCACCTAGGGAGCAGGGGCTCAATGGCTACACCTTC. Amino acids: CASSPREQGLNGYTF.

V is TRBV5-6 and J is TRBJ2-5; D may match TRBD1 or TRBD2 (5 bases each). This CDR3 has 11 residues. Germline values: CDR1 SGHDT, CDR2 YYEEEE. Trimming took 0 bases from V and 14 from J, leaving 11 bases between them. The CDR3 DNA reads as TGTGCCAGCAGCTTGGGGGACCAGTCTTACTTC. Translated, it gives CASSLGDQSYF.

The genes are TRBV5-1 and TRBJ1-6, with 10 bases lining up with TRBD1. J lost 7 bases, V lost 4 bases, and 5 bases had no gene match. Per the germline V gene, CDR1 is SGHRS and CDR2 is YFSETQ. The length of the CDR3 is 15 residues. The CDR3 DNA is TGCGCCAGCAGCCCAGGACAGGGGGTAAATTCACCCCTCCACTTT. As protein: CASSPGQGVNSPLHF.

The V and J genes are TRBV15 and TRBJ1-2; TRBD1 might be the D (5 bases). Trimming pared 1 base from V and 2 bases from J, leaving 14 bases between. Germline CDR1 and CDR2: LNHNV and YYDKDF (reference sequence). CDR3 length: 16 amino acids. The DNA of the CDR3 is TGTGCCACCAGCAGAGCCTTCGGGCGGGGGAACTATGGCTACACCTTC. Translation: CATSRAFGRGNYGYTF.

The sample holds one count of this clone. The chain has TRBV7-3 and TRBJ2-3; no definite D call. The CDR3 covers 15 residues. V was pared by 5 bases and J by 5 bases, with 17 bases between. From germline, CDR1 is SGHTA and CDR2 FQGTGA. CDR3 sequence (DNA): TGTGCCAGCAGCCTCATTGGGCAGGCCATAGATACGCAGTATTTT. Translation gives CASSLIGQAIDTQYF.

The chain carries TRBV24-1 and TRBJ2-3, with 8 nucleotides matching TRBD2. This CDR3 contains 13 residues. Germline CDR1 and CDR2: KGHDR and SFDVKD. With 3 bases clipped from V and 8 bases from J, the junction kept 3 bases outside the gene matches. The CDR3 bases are TGTGCCACCAGTGATAGCGGGAGCGGTACGCAGTATTTT. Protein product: CATSDSGSGTQYF.

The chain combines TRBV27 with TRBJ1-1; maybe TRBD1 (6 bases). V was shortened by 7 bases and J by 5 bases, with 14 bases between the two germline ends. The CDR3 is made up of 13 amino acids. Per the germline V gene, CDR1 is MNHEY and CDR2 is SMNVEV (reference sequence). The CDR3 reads CASKPRGGTEAFF. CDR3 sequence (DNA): TGTGCCAGCAAACCCAGGGGAGGAACTGAAGCTTTCTTT.

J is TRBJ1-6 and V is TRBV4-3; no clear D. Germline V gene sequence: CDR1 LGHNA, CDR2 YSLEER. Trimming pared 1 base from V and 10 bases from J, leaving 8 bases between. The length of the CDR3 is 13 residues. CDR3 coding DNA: TGCGCCAGCAGCCAAGGGACTCACTCACCCCTCCACTTT. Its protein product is CASSQGTHSPLHF.

In nucleotides, the CDR3 is TGTGCCAGCATGAGGGGAGGGGGCACTGAAGCTTTCTTT. Translation gives CASMRGGGTEAFF. This chain uses TRBV27 with TRBJ1-1, with D perhaps TRBD1 (6 bases). Germline values: CDR1 MNHEY, CDR2 SMNVEV (reference sequence). V was clipped by 7 bases and J by 4 bases, with 13 bases between them. CDR3 length: 13 amino acids.

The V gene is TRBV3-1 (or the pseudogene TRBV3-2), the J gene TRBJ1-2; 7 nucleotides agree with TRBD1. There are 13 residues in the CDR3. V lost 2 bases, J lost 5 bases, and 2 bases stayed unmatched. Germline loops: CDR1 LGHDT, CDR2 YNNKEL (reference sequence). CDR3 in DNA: TGTGCCAGCAGCCAACGGGACAGTTATGGCTACACCTTC. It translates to CASSQRDSYGYTF.

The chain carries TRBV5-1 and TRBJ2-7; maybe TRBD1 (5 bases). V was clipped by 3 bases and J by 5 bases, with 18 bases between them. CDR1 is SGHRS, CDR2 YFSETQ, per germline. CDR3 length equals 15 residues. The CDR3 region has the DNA TGCGCCAGCAGCTGGCGGCAGGGAAGGTTCCACGAGCAGTACTTC. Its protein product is CASSWRQGRFHEQYF.

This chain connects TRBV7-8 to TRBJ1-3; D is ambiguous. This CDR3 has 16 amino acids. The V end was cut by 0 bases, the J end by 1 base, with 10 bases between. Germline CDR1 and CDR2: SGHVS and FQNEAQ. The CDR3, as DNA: TGTGCCAGCAGCTTAGCCAACTCCCATTCTGGAAACACCATATATTTT. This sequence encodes CASSLANSHSGNTIYF.

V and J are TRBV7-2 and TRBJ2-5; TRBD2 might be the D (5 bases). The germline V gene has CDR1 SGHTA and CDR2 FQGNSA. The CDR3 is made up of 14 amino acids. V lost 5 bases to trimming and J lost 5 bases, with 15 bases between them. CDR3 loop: CASSPTGELETQYF. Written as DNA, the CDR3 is TGTGCCAGCAGCCCCACCGGGGAGCTGGAGACCCAGTACTTC.